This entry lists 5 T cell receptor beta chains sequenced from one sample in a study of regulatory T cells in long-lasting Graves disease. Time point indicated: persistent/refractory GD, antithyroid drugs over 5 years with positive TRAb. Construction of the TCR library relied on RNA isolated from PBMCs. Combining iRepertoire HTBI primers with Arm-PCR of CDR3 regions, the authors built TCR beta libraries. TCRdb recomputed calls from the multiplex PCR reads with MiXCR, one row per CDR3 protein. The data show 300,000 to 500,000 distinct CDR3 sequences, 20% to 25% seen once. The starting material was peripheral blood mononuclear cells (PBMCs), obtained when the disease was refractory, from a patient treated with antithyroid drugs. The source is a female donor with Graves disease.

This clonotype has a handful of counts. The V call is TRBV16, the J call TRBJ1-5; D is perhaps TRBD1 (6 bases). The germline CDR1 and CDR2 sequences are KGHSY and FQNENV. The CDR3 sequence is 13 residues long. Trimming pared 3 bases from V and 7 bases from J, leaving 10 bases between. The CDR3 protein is CASSQAGAQPQHF. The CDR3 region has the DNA TGTGCCAGCAGCCAGGCAGGGGCCCAGCCCCAGCATTTT.

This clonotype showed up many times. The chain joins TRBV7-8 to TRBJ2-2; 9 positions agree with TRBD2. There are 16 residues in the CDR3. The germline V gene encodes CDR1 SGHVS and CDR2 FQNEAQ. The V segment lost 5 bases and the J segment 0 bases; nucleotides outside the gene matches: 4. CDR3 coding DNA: TGTGCCAGCAGCACCCGACTAGCGGCGAACACCGGGGAGCTGTTTTTT. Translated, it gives CASSTRLAANTGELFF. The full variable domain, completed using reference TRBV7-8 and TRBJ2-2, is GAGVSQSPRYKVAKRGQDVALRCDPISGHVSLFWYQQALGQGPEFLTYFQNEAQLDKSGLPSDRFFAERPEGSVSTLKIQRTQQEDSAVYLCASSTRLAANTGELFFGEGSRLTVL.

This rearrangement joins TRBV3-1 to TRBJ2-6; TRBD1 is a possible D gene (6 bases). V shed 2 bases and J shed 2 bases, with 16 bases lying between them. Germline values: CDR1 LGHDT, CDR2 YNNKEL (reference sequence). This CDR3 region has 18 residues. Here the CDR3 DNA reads TGTGCCAGCAGCCAATTACAGGGTGATTCAACTGGGGCCAACGTCCTGACTTTC. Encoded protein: CASSQLQGDSTGANVLTF.

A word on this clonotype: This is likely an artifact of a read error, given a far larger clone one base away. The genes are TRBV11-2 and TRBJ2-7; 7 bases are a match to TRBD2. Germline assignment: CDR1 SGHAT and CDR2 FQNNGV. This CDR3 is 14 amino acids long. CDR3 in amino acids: CASSLGLAAYEQCF. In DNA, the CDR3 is TGTGCCAGCAGCTTAGGGCTAGCGGCTTACGAGCAGTGCTTC.

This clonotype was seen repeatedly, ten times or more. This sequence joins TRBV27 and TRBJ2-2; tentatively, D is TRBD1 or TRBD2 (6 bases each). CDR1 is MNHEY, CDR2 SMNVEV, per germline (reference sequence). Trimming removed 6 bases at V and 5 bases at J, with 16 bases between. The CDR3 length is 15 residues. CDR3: CASSRSGGGTGELFF. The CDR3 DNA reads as TGTGCCAGCAGCCGTAGCGGAGGGGGGACCGGGGAGCTGTTTTTT.